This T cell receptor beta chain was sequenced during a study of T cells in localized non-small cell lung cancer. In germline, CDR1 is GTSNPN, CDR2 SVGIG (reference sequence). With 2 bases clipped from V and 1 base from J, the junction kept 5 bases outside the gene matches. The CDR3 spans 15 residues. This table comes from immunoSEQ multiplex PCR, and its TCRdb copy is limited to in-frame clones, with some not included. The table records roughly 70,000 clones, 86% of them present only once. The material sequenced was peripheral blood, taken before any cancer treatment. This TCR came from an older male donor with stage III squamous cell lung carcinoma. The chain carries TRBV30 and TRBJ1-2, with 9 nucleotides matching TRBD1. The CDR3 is CAWSIGTGNNYGYTF. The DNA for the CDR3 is TGTGCCTGGAGTATTGGGACAGGGAATAACTATGGCTACACCTTC. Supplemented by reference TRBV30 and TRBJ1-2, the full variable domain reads SQTIHQWPATLVQPVGSPLSLECTVEGTSNPNLYWYRQAAGRGLQLLFYSVGIGQISSEVPQNLSASRPQDRQFILSSKKLLLSDSGFYLCAWSIGTGNNYGYTFGSGTRLTVV.